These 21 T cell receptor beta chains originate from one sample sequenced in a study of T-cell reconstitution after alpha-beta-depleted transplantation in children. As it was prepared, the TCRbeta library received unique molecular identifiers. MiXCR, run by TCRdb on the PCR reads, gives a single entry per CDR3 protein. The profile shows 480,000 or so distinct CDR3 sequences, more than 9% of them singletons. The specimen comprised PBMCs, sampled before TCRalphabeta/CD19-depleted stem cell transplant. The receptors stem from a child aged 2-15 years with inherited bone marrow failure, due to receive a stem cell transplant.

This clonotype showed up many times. The CDR3 reads CAISESELARSSYEQYF. CDR3 nucleotides: TGTGCCATCAGTGAGTCTGAACTAGCGAGGAGCTCCTACGAGCAGTACTTC. This chain connects TRBV10-3 to TRBJ2-7; TRBD2 agrees at 7 bases. This CDR3 is built from 17 residues. The trim removed 0 bases at V and 0 bases at J, leaving 8 bases unmatched. Germline lookup yields CDR1 ENHRY and CDR2 SYGVKD.

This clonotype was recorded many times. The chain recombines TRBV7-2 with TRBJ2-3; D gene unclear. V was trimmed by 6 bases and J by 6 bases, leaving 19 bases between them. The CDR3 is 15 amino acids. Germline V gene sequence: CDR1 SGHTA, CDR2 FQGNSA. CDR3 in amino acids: CASRARGSMMDTQYF. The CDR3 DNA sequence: TGTGCCAGCAGGGCCCGTGGCTCCATGATGGATACGCAGTATTTT. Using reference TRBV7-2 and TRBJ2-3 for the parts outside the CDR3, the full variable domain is GAGVSQSPSNKVTEKGKDVELRCDPISGHTALYWYRQSLGQGLEFLIYFQGNSAPDKSGLPSDRFSAERTGGSVSTLTIQRTQQEDSAVYLCASRARGSMMDTQYFGPGTRLTVL.

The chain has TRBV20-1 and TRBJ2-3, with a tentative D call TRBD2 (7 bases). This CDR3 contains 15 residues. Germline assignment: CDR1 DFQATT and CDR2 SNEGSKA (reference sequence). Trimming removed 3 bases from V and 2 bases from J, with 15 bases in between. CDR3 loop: CSASRTGTNTDTQYF. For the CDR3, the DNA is TGCAGTGCTAGCCGAACAGGGACTAACACAGATACGCAGTATTTT.

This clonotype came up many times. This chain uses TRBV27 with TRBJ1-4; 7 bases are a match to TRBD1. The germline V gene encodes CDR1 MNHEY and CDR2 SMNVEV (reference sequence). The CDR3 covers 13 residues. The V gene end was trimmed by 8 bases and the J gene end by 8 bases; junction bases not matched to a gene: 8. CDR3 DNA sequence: TGTGCCAGCCGACCACAGGGGTTAGAAAAACTGTTTTTT. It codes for CASRPQGLEKLFF.

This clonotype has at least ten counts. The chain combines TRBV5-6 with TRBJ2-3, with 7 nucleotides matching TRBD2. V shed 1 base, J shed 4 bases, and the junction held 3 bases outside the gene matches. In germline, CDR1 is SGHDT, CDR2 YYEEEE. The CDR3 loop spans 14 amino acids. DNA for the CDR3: TGTGCCAGCAGCTTGAGGGCGGGAGCAGATACGCAGTATTTT. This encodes CASSLRAGADTQYF.

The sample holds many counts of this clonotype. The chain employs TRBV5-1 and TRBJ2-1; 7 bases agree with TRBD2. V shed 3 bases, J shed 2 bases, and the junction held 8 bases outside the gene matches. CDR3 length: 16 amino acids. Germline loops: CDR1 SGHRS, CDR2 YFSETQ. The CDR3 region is CASSSLGGLAYNEQFF. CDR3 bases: TGCGCCAGCAGCTCCTTGGGAGGACTAGCCTACAATGAGCAGTTCTTC.

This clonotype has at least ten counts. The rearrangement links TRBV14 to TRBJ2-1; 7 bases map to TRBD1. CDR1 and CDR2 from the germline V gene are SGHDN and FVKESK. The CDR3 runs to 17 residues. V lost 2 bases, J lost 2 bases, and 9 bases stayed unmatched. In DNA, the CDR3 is TGTGCCAGCAGCCAACCCTCCAGGGGGATCGCCTACAATGAGCAGTTCTTC. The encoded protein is CASSQPSRGIAYNEQFF.

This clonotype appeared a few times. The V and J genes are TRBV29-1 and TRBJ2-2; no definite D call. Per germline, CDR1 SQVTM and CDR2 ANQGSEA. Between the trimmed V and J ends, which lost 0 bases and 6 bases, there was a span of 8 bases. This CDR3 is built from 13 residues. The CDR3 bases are TGCAGCGTTGAAGATCCCGGACCCGGGGAGCTGTTTTTT. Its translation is CSVEDPGPGELFF.

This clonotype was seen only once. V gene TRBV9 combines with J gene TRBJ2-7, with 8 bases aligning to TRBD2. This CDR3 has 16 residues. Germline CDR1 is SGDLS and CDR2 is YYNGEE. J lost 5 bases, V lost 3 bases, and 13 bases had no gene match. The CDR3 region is CASSARGAGAANEQYF. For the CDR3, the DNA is TGTGCCAGCAGCGCCCGAGGAGCGGGAGCAGCGAACGAGCAGTACTTC.

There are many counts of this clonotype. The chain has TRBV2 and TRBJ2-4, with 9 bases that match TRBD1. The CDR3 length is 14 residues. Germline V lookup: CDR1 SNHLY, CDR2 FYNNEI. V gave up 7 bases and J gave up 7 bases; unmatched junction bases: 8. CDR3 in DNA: TGTGCCAGCACCTTAGGACAGGGGACGAACATTCAGTACTTC. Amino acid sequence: CASTLGQGTNIQYF.

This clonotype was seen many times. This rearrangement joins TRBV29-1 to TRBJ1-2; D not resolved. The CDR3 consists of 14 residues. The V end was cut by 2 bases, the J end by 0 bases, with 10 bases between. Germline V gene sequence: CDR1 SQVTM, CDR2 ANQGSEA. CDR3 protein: CSVESPSANYGYTF. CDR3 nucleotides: TGCAGCGTTGAATCCCCGAGTGCTAACTATGGCTACACCTTC.

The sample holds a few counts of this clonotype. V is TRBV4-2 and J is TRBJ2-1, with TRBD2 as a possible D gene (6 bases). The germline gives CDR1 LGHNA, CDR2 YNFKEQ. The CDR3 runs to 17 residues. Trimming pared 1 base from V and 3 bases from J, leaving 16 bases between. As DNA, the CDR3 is TGTGCCAGCAGCCAAGCCCCAGTGGGAGGACACTACAATGAGCAGTTCTTC. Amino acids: CASSQAPVGGHYNEQFF.

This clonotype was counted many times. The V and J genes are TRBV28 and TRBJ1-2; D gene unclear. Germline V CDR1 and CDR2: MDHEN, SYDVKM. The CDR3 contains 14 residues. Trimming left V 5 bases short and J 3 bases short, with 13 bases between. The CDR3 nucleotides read TGTGCCAGCAGTCCCTCCAACGGCCACTATGGCTACACCTTC. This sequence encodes CASSPSNGHYGYTF.

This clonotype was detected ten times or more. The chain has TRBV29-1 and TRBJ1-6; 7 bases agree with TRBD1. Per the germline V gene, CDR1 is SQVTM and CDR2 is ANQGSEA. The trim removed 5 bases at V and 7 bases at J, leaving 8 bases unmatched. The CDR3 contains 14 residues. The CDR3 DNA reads TGCAGCGTTCGGACGCAGGGGGGGAATTCACCCCTCCACTTT. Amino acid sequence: CSVRTQGGNSPLHF.

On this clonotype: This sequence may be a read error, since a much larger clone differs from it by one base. CDR3 DNA: TGTGCCACCACGGTCGGGGCCCTAAACAATGAGCAGTTCTTC. Its translation: CATTVGALNNEQFF. The chain recombines TRBV28 with TRBJ2-1; D possibly uses TRBD1 or TRBD2 (5 bases each). V was cut by 10 bases and J by 5 bases, with 18 bases left in between. Germline V gene lookup returns CDR1 MDHEN and CDR2 SYDVKM. CDR3 length equals 14 residues.

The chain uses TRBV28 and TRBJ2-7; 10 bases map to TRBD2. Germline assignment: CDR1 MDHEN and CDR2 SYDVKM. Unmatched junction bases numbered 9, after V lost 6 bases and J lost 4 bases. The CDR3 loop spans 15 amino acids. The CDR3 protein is CASRYRTSGVYEQYF. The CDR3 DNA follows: TGTGCCAGCAGATATCGGACTAGCGGAGTATACGAGCAGTACTTC.

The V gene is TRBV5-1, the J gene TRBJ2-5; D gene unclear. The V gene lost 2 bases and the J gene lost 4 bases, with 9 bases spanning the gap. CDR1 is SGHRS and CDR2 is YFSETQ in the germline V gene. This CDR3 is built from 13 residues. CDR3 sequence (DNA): TGCGCCAGCAGCTTTAGTCCAACAGAGACCCAGTACTTC. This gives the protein CASSFSPTETQYF. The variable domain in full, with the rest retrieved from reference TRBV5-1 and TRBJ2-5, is KAGVTQTPRYLIKTRGQQVTLSCSPISGHRSVSWYQQTPGQGLQFLFEYFSETQRNKGNFPGRFSGRQFSNSRSEMNVSTLELGDSALYLCASSFSPTETQYFGPGTRLLVL.

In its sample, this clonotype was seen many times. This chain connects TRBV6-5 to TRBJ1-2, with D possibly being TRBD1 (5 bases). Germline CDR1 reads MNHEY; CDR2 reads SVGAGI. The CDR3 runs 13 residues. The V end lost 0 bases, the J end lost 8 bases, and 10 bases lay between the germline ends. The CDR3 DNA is TGTGCCAGCAGTTACTCTAGCGGACAAGGCTACACCTTC. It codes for CASSYSSGQGYTF.

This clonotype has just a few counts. The CDR3 bases are TGTGCCAGCAGCTATCTCGGGATCAGCGAGCAGTACTTC. Encoded protein: CASSYLGISEQYF. The chain couples TRBV5-6 to TRBJ2-7; possible D gene TRBD2, 5 bases. The germline V gene has CDR1 SGHDT and CDR2 YYEEEE. The ends were cut back, 3 bases at V and 6 bases at J, with 13 bases in the middle. CDR3 length: 13 residues.

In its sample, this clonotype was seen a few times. The CDR3 loop reads CASSLRTGGMTNEKLFF. The CDR3 nucleotides read TGTGCCAGCAGTCTACGGACAGGGGGTATGACTAATGAAAAACTGTTTTTT. The gene calls are TRBV12-3 or TRBV12-4 and TRBJ1-4; TRBD1 matches 10 bases. The V segment lost 5 bases and the J segment 2 bases; nucleotides outside the gene matches: 8. The CDR3 length is 17 residues.

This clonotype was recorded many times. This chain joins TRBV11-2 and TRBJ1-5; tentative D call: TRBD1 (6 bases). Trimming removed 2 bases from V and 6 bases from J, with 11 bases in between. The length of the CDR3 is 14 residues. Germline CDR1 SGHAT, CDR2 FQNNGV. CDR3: CASSLSGGGQPQHF. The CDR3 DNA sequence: TGTGCCAGCAGCTTATCGGGGGGCGGTCAGCCCCAGCATTTT.